This entry concerns a single TCR beta chain. This record comes from a study of shared clonotypes between healthy human individuals. It was across several immunoSEQ plates that each subset's genomic DNA was evenly split. Libraries were prepared by immunoSEQ multiplex PCR; TCRdb keeps only in-frame clonotypes and omits some of them. The sample yields about 670,000 clones, roughly 70% seen once. Memory CD4+ cells were the fraction left after CD45RA+ naive selection. Between the trimmed V and J ends, which lost 6 bases and 5 bases, there was a span of 14 bases. The CDR3 extends over 14 amino acids. Germline V gene data show CDR1 as KGHSH and CDR2 as LQKENI.

This chain uses TRBV18 with TRBJ1-5, with D tentatively TRBD1 (5 bases). The sequenced sample was memory CD4+ T cells sorted from blood. Subset defined: CD45RA-negative fraction. The clonotype originates from a woman aged 25 to 39 in good health. The CDR3 DNA sequence: TGTGCCAGCTCGAACGGGATGGGGCATCAGCCCCAGCATTTT. Translation: CASSNGMGHQPQHF.